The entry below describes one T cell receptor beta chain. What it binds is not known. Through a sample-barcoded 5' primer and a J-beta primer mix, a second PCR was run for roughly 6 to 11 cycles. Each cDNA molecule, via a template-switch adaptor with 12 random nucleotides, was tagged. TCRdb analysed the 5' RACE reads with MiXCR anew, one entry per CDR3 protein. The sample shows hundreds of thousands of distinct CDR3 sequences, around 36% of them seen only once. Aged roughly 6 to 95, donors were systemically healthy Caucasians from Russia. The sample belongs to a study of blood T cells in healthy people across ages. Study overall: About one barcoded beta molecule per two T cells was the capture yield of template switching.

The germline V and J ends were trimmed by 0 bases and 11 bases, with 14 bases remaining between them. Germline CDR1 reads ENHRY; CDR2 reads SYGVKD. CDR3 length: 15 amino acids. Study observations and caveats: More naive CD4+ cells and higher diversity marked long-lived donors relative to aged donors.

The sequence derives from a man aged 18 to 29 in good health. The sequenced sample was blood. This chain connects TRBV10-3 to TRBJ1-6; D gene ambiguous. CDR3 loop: CAISESTGMGPPLHF. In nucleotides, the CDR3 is TGTGCCATCAGTGAGTCGACTGGGATGGGTCCACCCCTCCACTTT.